These 27 T cell receptor beta chains originate from one sample sequenced in a study of CD8+CD57+ T cells in acquired aplastic anemia. Researchers used genomic DNA as the template to profile TCR beta VDJ and CDR3. A single record per CDR3 protein comes from TCRdb applying MiXCR to the reads. The sample contains some 190,000 distinct CDR3 sequences, about half of which appear only once. The specimen sequenced was sorted CD4+, CD8+, or CD8+CD57+ T cells (not recorded which) from PBMCs. The receptors come from a human donor in good health.

J is TRBJ2-7 and V is TRBV10-2, with D perhaps matching TRBD1 (8 bases). Trimming removed 7 bases at V and 4 bases at J, with 17 bases between. The CDR3 has 14 residues. In germline, CDR1 is WSHSY, CDR2 SAAADI. The DNA of the CDR3 is TGCGCCAGCACAACAGGGGGGGAGTTTTACGAGCAGTACTTC. Protein product: CASTTGGEFYEQYF.

The rearrangement links TRBV20-1 to TRBJ2-7, with TRBD2 matching 9 bases. The length of the CDR3 is 14 residues. The J segment lost 1 base and the V segment lost 6 bases, leaving 7 bases of the junction unmatched. The germline CDR1 and CDR2 sequences are DFQATT and SNEGSKA (reference sequence). CDR3 in amino acids: CSAVSGGGSYEQYF. CDR3 coding DNA: TGCAGTGCCGTTAGCGGGGGAGGTTCCTACGAGCAGTACTTC.

This clonotype was seen only a few times. This chain's CDR3 is CATSDSPGGRDQETQYF. CDR3 coding DNA: TGTGCCACCAGTGATTCACCAGGGGGCCGTGACCAAGAGACCCAGTACTTC. V gene TRBV24-1 combines with J gene TRBJ2-5; 8 nucleotides agree with TRBD1. Germline-derived CDR1 and CDR2 are KGHDR and SFDVKD. The CDR3 is 17 residues long. The ends lost 2 bases at V and 0 bases at J; junction bases unmatched: 7.

This clonotype was picked up one time. V usage is TRBV5-8 and J usage is TRBJ1-2; no clear D gene. Trimming stripped 6 bases from V and 2 bases from J, with 11 bases between. This CDR3 comprises 13 residues. The germline CDR1 and CDR2 sequences are SGHTS and YDEGEE. The CDR3 DNA sequence: TGTGCCAGCACCCGAAGGCCGAACTATGGCTACACCTTC. Amino acids: CASTRRPNYGYTF.

J is TRBJ1-2 and V is TRBV3-1; the D gene is possibly TRBD1 (6 bases). The CDR3 runs to 14 residues. The V end lost 7 bases, the J end lost 4 bases, and 16 bases lay between the germline ends. Germline V gives CDR1 LGHDT, CDR2 YNNKEL (reference sequence). The DNA of the CDR3 is TGTGCCAGCACCTATAACAGGGATGGCTATGGCTACACCTTC. This codes for CASTYNRDGYGYTF.

The chain employs TRBV15 and TRBJ1-6; D gene uncertain. The CDR3 spans 13 residues. Per germline, CDR1 LNHNV and CDR2 YYDKDF (reference sequence). Trimming stripped 3 bases from V and 8 bases from J, with 8 bases between. This CDR3 reads CATSRREDSPLHF. In DNA, the CDR3 is TGTGCCACCAGCAGGCGGGAGGATTCACCCCTCCACTTT.

There are many counts of this clonotype. This rearrangement joins TRBV5-1 to TRBJ1-2, with TRBD1 matching 7 bases. The CDR3 contains 16 residues. Trimming took 3 bases from V and 3 from J; bases not matched to a gene: 11. Germline V gene sequence: CDR1 SGHRS, CDR2 YFSETQ. Here the CDR3 DNA reads TGCGCCAGCAGCTCGGACCCAGGGCAGGGGGACTATGGCTACACCTTC. Its protein product is CASSSDPGQGDYGYTF.

The chain recombines TRBV2 with TRBJ1-5, with D possibly being TRBD1 (6 bases). Per germline, CDR1 SNHLY and CDR2 FYNNEI. Trimming took off 7 bases at V and 6 bases at J, with 16 bases between the two ends. The CDR3 runs 14 residues. CDR3 protein: CASKMTGEGQPQHF. CDR3 DNA sequence: TGTGCCAGCAAAATGACAGGAGAGGGTCAGCCCCAGCATTTT.

The chain is built from TRBV29-1 and TRBJ1-1, with 10 bases that match TRBD1. The CDR3 is made up of 18 amino acids. V gave up 7 bases and J gave up 0 bases; unmatched junction bases: 17. Per germline, CDR1 SQVTM and CDR2 ANQGSEA. CDR3 region: CSGGGRRDRGGMNTEAFF. The CDR3 nucleotides read TGCAGCGGTGGAGGCAGGCGGGACAGGGGCGGGATGAACACTGAAGCTTTCTTT.

The chain combines TRBV29-1 with TRBJ2-2; D unresolved. Trimming cost V 4 bases and J 1 base, with 4 bases left between them. This CDR3 region has 12 residues. CDR1 is SQVTM and CDR2 is ANQGSEA in the germline V gene. The CDR3 DNA is TGCAGCGTTGTGATGAACACCGGGGAGCTGTTTTTT. The encoded protein is CSVVMNTGELFF.

This clonotype was seen repeatedly, ten times or more. The chain combines TRBV19 with TRBJ2-1; D tentatively fits TRBD1 or TRBD2 (5 bases each). The CDR3 is made up of 14 amino acids. The V end was cut by 7 bases, the J end by 0 bases, with 10 bases between. The V gene's germline CDR1 is LNHDA and CDR2 SQIVND (reference sequence). The CDR3 reads CASKWGNSYNEQFF. As DNA, the CDR3 is TGTGCCAGTAAGTGGGGGAACTCCTACAATGAGCAGTTCTTC.

This clonotype has a count of ten or more. The chain carries TRBV6-5 and TRBJ1-5, with 8 nucleotides matching TRBD1. The CDR3 totals 13 residues. Per the germline V gene, CDR1 is MNHEY and CDR2 is SVGAGI. Losses at the gene ends were 5 bases for V and 4 bases for J; bases not matched to a gene: 1. The CDR3: CASSHRGNQPQHF. The CDR3 DNA sequence: TGTGCCAGCAGTCACAGGGGGAATCAGCCCCAGCATTTT.

In this sample, this clonotype turned up a few times. A read error is possible here, since a much larger clone lies one base away. The gene calls are TRBV2 and TRBJ1-2; D is perhaps TRBD1 (5 bases). CDR1 and CDR2 (germline): SNHLY, FYNNEI. V lost 5 bases and J lost 8, with 9 bases in between. CDR3 length equals 11 residues. In DNA, the CDR3 is TGTGCCAGCAGTTGCAGGGCCGGCTACACCTTC. This translates into CASSCRAGYTF.

This clonotype was detected many times. V and J are TRBV20-1 and TRBJ2-7; D is unresolved. This CDR3 contains 10 residues. Germline V gives CDR1 DFQATT, CDR2 SNEGSKA (reference sequence). Trimming removed 5 bases from V and 6 bases from J, with 8 bases in between. The CDR3 protein is CSASGSEQYF. The CDR3, as DNA: TGCAGTGCTTCAGGTTCCGAGCAGTACTTC.

Regarding this clonotype: A read error may be the cause here, since a much bigger clone is one base away. The rearrangement links TRBV5-1 to TRBJ2-1; D ambiguous. This CDR3 comprises 14 residues. Germline loops: CDR1 SGHRS, CDR2 YFSETQ. DNA of the CDR3: TGCGCCAGCAGCTTGGCGCCAGGCTCTAATGAGCAGCTCTTC. Translating gives CASSLAPGSNEQLF.

The rearrangement uses TRBV12-3 or TRBV12-4 and TRBJ1-2; 9 nucleotides agree with TRBD1. V shed 5 bases and J 3 bases; nucleotides not matched to a gene: 4. CDR3 size: 14 residues. The CDR3 DNA is TGTGCCAGCAGTGTGGGACAGGGCGACTATGGCTACACCTTC. Translation gives CASSVGQGDYGYTF.

This chain links TRBV19 with TRBJ1-5; a possible D gene is TRBD1 (6 bases). This CDR3 contains 15 residues. Trimming took 6 bases from V and 0 from J, leaving 12 bases between them. CDR1 LNHDA and CDR2 SQIVND come from the germline V gene (reference sequence). The CDR3 sequence is CASSADRNSNQPQHF. CDR3 nucleotide sequence: TGTGCCAGTAGCGCTGACAGGAATAGCAATCAGCCCCAGCATTTT.

This chain connects TRBV7-8 to TRBJ2-5, with TRBD1 matching 11 bases. V dropped 2 bases and J dropped 5; count of bases not matched to a gene: 10. Germline V lookup: CDR1 SGHVS, CDR2 FQNEAQ. This CDR3 comprises 17 residues. The CDR3 region has the DNA TGTGCCAGCAGCTTACCTCTCGGACAGGGGGCGGGGGAGACCCAGTACTTC. Amino acids: CASSLPLGQGAGETQYF.

This clonotype has a single count. The chain combines TRBV5-1 with TRBJ1-5; D is unresolved. V gave up 4 bases and J gave up 0 bases, with 11 bases separating them. Germline-derived CDR1 and CDR2 are SGHRS and YFSETQ. The CDR3 has 15 amino acids. CDR3 protein: CASSEGSDSNQPQHF. CDR3 nucleotides: TGCGCCAGCAGCGAGGGATCAGATAGCAATCAGCCCCAGCATTTT.

The rearrangement joins TRBV29-1 to TRBJ1-2; 10 bases are shared with TRBD1. V lost 4 bases to trimming and J lost 6 bases; unmatched junction nucleotides: 5. There are 13 residues in the CDR3. Germline V gives CDR1 SQVTM, CDR2 ANQGSEA. CDR3 loop: CSVVGQGKDGYTF. CDR3 bases: TGCAGCGTTGTGGGACAGGGGAAGGATGGCTACACCTTC.

Only one count was recorded for this clonotype. This chain uses TRBV24-1 with TRBJ1-1; D remains ambiguous. Germline assignment: CDR1 KGHDR and CDR2 SFDVKD. CDR3 length: 14 residues. The germline V and J ends were trimmed by 5 bases and 0 bases, with 9 bases remaining between them. In DNA, the CDR3 is TGTGCCACCAGTGGGGATGGTATGAACACTGAAGCTTTCTTT. Amino acids: CATSGDGMNTEAFF.

The chain employs TRBV9 and TRBJ2-5; D not certain. Germline V CDR1 and CDR2: SGDLS, YYNGEE. Deletions cut 4 bases from V and 1 base from J, with 8 bases between. The CDR3 has 13 residues. DNA of the CDR3: TGTGCCAGCAGCAACGCCCTCCAAGAGACCCAGTACTTC. This codes for CASSNALQETQYF. The whole variable domain, remainder taken from reference TRBV9 and TRBJ2-5, is DSGVTQTPKHLITATGQRVTLRCSPRSGDLSVYWYQQSLDQGLQFLIQYYNGEERAKGNILERFSAQQFPDLHSELNLSSLELGDSALYFCASSNALQETQYFGPGTRLLVL.

J is TRBJ1-2 and V is TRBV29-1; 7 nucleotides agree with TRBD1. V gave up 8 bases and J gave up 4 bases; unmatched junction bases: 7. The CDR3 covers 12 residues. Per germline, CDR1 SQVTM and CDR2 ANQGSEA. The CDR3 loop reads CSTSQGSYGYTF. CDR3 DNA sequence: TGCAGCACCTCACAGGGGAGCTATGGCTACACCTTC.

The chain couples TRBV2 to TRBJ2-3; no reliable D call. Per the germline V gene, CDR1 is SNHLY and CDR2 is FYNNEI. Trimming stripped 4 bases from V and 2 bases from J, with 10 bases between. This CDR3 contains 14 residues. The DNA for the CDR3 is TGTGCCAGCAGTGCGGCGTCCCCCACAGATACGCAGTATTTT. Its translation is CASSAASPTDTQYF.

The J gene is TRBJ2-7, the V gene TRBV19; tentatively, D is TRBD1 or TRBD2 (5 bases each). The CDR3 runs 15 residues. Trimming took off 6 bases at V and 3 bases at J, with 18 bases between the two ends. The germline gives CDR1 LNHDA, CDR2 SQIVND (reference sequence). CDR3 residues: CASRTAGTGIYEQYF. The CDR3 DNA sequence: TGTGCCAGTAGGACCGCCGGGACGGGGATCTACGAGCAGTACTTC. The variable domain in full, completed from reference TRBV19 and TRBJ2-7, reads DGGITQSPKYLFRKEGQNVTLSCEQNLNHDAMYWYRQDPGQGLRLIYYSQIVNDFQKGDIAEGYSVSREKKESFPLTVTSAQKNPTAFYLCASRTAGTGIYEQYFGPGTRLTVT.

The V and J genes are TRBV7-8 and TRBJ2-5; D is uncertain. Germline CDR1 SGHVS, CDR2 FQNEAQ. Trimming pared 0 bases from V and 5 bases from J, leaving 16 bases between. This CDR3 is built from 16 residues. The CDR3 DNA follows: TGTGCCAGCAGCTTAGCCGGCAGGTCGAAGTGGGAGACCCAGTACTTC. It encodes CASSLAGRSKWETQYF.

This clonotype turned up a few times. The gene calls are TRBV3-1 and TRBJ1-2, with D tentatively TRBD1 (6 bases). With 1 base removed from V and 7 bases from J, the gap between germline ends came to 19 bases. CDR1 LGHDT and CDR2 YNNKEL come from the germline V gene (reference sequence). The CDR3 sequence is 16 residues long. The CDR3 region is CASSQVYAGSRGGYTF. CDR3 bases: TGTGCCAGCAGCCAAGTTTATGCGGGCTCCAGGGGTGGCTACACCTTC.